This T cell receptor beta chain is drawn from a study of shared clonotypes between healthy human individuals. Notes on the study in general: Across subsets, estimated richness was generally greater for naive than for memory populations.

Data came from immunoSEQ multiplex PCR; TCRdb stores just in-frame clones and leaves some out. The top ten clones hold 0.25% to 0.35% of a sample with about 580,000 clones, 95% to 98% of them seen once. Naive CD8 cells, CD45RO-negative and positively selected for CCR7, excluded terminally differentiated effector memory CD45RA+ cells. This CDR3 has 16 amino acids. Trimming shortened V by 0 bases and J by 3 bases, and 15 bases separated the two germline ends. Germline loops: CDR1 SQVTM, CDR2 ANQGSEA. Concerning this clone: No antigen is known for it.

The V gene is TRBV29-1, the J gene TRBJ2-1, with D perhaps matching TRBD1 (5 bases). Sequenced input: naive CD8+ T cells sorted from blood. The receptor's source is a man under 40 in good health. The CDR3 DNA follows: TGCAGCGTTGAAGATAATACAGGTCAACACTACAATGAGCAGTTCTTC. Translated, it gives CSVEDNTGQHYNEQFF.